Given below is one T cell receptor (beta chain) in context. As yet, its antigen is unknown. Germline lookup yields CDR1 MRHNA and CDR2 SNTAGT. CDR3 length: 15 residues. V shed 5 bases, J shed 3 bases, and the junction held 1 base outside the gene matches. This sample was included in a study of T cell responses to AZD1222 COVID-19 vaccine. Only in-frame clones appear in the TCRdb table, and some are missing; sequencing was by immunoSEQ multiplex PCR. The repertoire holds under 150,000 clones, with about 92% as singletons. Study observations and caveats: The sample set comprised mostly white British donors with more females, and clonal diversity was possibly underestimated. A reported finding is that nearly half of spike-specific TCRs target unmutated variant regions. Recipients of two AZD1222 doses showed rising Spike-specific TCR breadth and depth.

This material consisted of peripheral blood, taken on day 0 of AZD1222 vaccination. This TCR came from an adult in good health. The rearrangement links TRBV6-4 to TRBJ2-1; 13 positions match TRBD2. The CDR3 spells CASSTSGGDYNEQFF. DNA of the CDR3: TGTGCCAGCAGTACTAGCGGGGGGGACTACAATGAGCAGTTCTTC.